This T cell receptor beta chain was sequenced in a study of T cell repertoires in cytomegalovirus infection. Overall study context: Signatures in public TCR beta sequences pointed to both CMV infection and matching HLA type.

TCRdb analysed the reads with MiXCR anew, one entry per CDR3 protein. The sample contains 250,000 to 300,000 distinct CDR3 sequences, approximately 15% of which appear only once. This CDR3 has 15 residues. Germline V gene sequence: CDR1 SGHRS, CDR2 YFSETQ. With 3 bases clipped from V and 9 bases from J, the junction kept 10 bases outside the gene matches. Study outcomes and limitations: Cumulated frequencies of public TCR beta families served to identify carriers of CMV plus the relevant HLA. HLA-C-restricted CMV-specific TCR beta clonotypes were dominant in the ex vivo response.

Note on this clonotype: Its antigen is unidentified.

This clonotype was obtained from a human donor in good health (CMV status not recorded). Some clones in this sample may be carry-over from other donors' samples. This chain joins TRBV5-1 and TRBJ2-1, with TRBD2 matching over 9 bases. Material: PBMCs. The CDR3 nucleotides read TGCGCCAGCAGCTCCTTAGCGGGGGCCGGAGCTGAGCAGTTCTTC. This gives the protein CASSSLAGAGAEQFF.